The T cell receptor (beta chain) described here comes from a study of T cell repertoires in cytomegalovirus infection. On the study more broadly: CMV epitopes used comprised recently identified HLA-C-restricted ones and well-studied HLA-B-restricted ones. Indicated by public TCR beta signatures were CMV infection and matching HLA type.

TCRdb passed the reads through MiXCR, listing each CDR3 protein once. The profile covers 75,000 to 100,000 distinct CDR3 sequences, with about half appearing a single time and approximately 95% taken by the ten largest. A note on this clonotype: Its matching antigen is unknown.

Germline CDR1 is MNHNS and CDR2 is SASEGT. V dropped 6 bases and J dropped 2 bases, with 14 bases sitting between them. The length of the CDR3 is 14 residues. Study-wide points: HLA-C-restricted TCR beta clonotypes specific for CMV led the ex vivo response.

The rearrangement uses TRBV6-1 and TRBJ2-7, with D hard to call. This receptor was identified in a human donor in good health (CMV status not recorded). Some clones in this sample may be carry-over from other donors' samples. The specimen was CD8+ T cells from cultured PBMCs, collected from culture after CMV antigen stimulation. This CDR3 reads CASSPPSTAYEQYF. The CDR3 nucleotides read TGTGCCAGCAGCCCGCCTTCCACAGCCTACGAGCAGTACTTC.